This T cell receptor beta chain was found in a study of T cell repertoires in cytomegalovirus infection. General study results and limits: HLA-C-restricted TCR beta clonotypes specific for CMV led the ex vivo response.

Worth noting for this clonotype: Its antigen remains unidentified.

MiXCR, applied by TCRdb to the reads, yields one record per CDR3 protein. The profile shows 630,000 or so distinct CDR3 sequences, 20% to 25% of them singletons. This CDR3 has 17 amino acids. Germline loops: CDR1 MNHEY, CDR2 SMNVEV (reference sequence). Unmatched junction bases numbered 15, after V lost 4 bases and J lost 7 bases. The sequenced sample consisted of CD8+ T cells from PBMCs. This TCR derives from a human donor in good health (CMV status not recorded). Some clones in this sample may be carry-over from other donors' samples. V is TRBV27 and J is TRBJ2-3, with 9 bases fitting TRBD2. The CDR3 DNA follows: TGTGCCAGCAGTTCCCTAGGGCTAGCGGGGAGAATATATACGCAGTATTTT. This gives the protein CASSSLGLAGRIYTQYF.